The entry below describes one T cell receptor (beta chain). Its antigen is not known. This sample was included in a study of T cell responses to AZD1222 COVID-19 vaccine. Per germline, CDR1 SGHKS and CDR2 YYEKEE (reference sequence). CDR3 length equals 16 residues. V gave up 0 bases and J gave up 2 bases, with 15 bases separating them. Study outcomes and limitations: Possibly, clonal diversity was underestimated; donors were largely white British and included more females.

Produced via immunoSEQ multiplex PCR; TCRdb's table is partial and in-frame only. Of about 100,000 clones listed, less than 95% are singletons. Here the sequenced sample was peripheral blood, taken on day 0 of AZD1222 vaccination. The sequence was collected from an adult in good health. The V gene is TRBV5-5, the J gene TRBJ2-7; weak D call: TRBD2 (6 bases). CDR3 nucleotide sequence: TGTGCCAGCAGCTTGGGGGTCGTGGAGGGGACCTACGAGCAGTACTTC. Translated, it gives CASSLGVVEGTYEQYF. The full variable domain, completed using reference TRBV5-5 and TRBJ2-7, is DAGVTQSPTHLIKTRGQQVTLRCSPISGHKSVSWYQQVLGQGPQFIFQYYEKEERGRGNFPDRFSARQFPNYSSELNVNALLLGDSALYLCASSLGVVEGTYEQYFGPGTRLTVT.